This T cell receptor (beta chain) comes out of a study of CD8+CD57+ T cells in acquired aplastic anemia. In the study overall: Read counts for CD4+ cells (from healthy donors) averaged approximately 11 million. Study observations and caveats: Patients shared about 30 CD8+ CDR3 sequences with controls.

Germline V CDR1 and CDR2: KGHSH, LQKENI. This CDR3 has 14 amino acids. V gave up 5 bases and J gave up 1 base, with 11 bases separating them. Researchers used genomic DNA as the template to profile TCR beta VDJ and CDR3. TCRdb passed the reads through MiXCR, listing each CDR3 protein once. The profile shows some 140,000 distinct CDR3 sequences, roughly 40% of them singletons. As for this clonotype: No antigen is known for it.

V usage is TRBV18 and J usage is TRBJ2-5; tentatively, D is TRBD2 (6 bases). This receptor was obtained from a human donor in good health, serving as a control. The sample consisted of sorted CD4+, CD8+, or CD8+CD57+ T cells (not recorded which) from PBMCs. The CDR3 bases are TGTGCCAGCTCAAAACGGGGGAGCCAAGAGACCCAGTACTTC. It is translated as CASSKRGSQETQYF.